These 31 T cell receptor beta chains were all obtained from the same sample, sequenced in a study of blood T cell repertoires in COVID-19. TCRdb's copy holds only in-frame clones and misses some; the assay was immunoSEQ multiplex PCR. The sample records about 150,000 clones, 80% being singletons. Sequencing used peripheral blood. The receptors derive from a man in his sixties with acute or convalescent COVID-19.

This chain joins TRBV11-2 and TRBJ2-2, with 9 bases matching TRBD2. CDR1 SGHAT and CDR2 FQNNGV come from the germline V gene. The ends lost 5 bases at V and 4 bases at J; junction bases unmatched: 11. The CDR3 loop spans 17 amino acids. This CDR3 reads CASSHGQAGGPTGELFF. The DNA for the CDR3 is TGTGCCAGCAGCCATGGTCAAGCGGGAGGCCCCACCGGGGAGCTGTTTTTT.

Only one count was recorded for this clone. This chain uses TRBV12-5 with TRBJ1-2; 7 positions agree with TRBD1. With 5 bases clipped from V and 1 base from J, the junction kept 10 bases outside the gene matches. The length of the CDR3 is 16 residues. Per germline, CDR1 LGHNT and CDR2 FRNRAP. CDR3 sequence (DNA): TGTGCTAGTGGTGCCTACAGGGGAACGAATAACTATGGCTACACCTTC. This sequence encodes CASGAYRGTNNYGYTF.

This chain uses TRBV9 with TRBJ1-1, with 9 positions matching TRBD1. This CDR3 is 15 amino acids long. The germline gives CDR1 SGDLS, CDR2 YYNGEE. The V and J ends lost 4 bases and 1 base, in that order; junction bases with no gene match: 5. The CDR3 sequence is CASSPTTGGNTEAFF. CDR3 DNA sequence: TGTGCCAGCAGCCCGACGACAGGGGGGAACACTGAAGCTTTCTTT.

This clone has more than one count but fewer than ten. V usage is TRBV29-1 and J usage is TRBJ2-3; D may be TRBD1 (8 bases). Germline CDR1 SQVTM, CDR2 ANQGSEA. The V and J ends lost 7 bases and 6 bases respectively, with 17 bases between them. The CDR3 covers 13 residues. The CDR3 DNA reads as TGCAGCGCTTTAACAGGGGGAGGGGATACGCAGTATTTT. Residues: CSALTGGGDTQYF.

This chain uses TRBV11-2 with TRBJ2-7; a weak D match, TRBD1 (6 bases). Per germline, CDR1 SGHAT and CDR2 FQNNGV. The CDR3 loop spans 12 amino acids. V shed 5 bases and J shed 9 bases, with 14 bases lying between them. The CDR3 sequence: CASSVPQGRQYF. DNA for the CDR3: TGTGCCAGCAGCGTACCACAGGGTAGGCAGTACTTC.

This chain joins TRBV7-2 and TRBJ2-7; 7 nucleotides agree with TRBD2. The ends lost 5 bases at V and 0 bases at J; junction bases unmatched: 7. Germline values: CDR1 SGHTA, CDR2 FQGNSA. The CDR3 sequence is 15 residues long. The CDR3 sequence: CASSQSGGTSYEQYF. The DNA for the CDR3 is TGTGCCAGCAGCCAGTCCGGGGGGACCTCCTACGAGCAGTACTTC.

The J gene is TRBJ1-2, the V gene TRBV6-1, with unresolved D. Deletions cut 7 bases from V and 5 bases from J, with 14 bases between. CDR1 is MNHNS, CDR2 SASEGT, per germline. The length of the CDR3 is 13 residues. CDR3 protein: CASNPLGGYGYTF. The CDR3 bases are TGTGCCAGCAACCCCTTGGGAGGTTATGGCTACACCTTC.

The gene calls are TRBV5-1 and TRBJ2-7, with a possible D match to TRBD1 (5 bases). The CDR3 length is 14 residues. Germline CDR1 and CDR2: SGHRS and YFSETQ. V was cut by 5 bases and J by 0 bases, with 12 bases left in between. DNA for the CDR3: TGCGCCAGCAGATCGGACATCCGCTCCTACGAGCAGTACTTC. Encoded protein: CASRSDIRSYEQYF.

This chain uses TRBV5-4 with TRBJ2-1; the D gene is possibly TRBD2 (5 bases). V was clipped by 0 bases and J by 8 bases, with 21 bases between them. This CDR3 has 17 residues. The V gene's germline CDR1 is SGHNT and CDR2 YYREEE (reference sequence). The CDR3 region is CASSLGKRSGGGDEQFF. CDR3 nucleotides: TGTGCCAGCAGCTTGGGGAAGCGCAGCGGAGGTGGGGATGAGCAGTTCTTC.

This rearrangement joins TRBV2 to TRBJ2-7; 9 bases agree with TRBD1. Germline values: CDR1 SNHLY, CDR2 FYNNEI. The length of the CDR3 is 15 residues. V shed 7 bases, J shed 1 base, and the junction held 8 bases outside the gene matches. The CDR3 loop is CASKQQGANSYEQYF. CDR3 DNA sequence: TGTGCCAGCAAACAACAGGGGGCGAATTCCTACGAGCAGTACTTC. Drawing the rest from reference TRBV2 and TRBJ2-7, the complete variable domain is EPEVTQTPSHQVTQMGQEVILRCVPISNHLYFYWYRQILGQKVEFLVSFYNNEISEKSEIFDDQFSVERPDGSNFTLKIRSTKLEDSAMYFCASKQQGANSYEQYFGPGTRLTVT.

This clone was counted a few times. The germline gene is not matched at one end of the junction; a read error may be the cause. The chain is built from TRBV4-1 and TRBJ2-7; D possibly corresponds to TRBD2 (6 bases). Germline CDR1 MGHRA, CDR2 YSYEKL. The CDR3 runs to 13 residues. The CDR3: CASSEGLSHEQYF. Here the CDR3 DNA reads TGCGCCAGCAGCGAGGGACTCTCCCACGAGCAGTACTTC.

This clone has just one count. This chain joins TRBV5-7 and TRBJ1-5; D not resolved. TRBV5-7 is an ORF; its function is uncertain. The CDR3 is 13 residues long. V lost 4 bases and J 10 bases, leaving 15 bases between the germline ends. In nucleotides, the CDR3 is TGTGCCAGCAGCGCCGAACGGGAGGGACCCCAGCATTTT. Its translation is CASSAEREGPQHF.

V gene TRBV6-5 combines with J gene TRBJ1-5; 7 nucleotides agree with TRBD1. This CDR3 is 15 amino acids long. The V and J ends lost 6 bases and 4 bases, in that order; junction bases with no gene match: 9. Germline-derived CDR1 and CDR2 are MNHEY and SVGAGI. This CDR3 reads CASSSRPGGNQPQHF. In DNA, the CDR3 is TGTGCCAGCAGCTCCAGACCAGGGGGGAATCAGCCCCAGCATTTT.

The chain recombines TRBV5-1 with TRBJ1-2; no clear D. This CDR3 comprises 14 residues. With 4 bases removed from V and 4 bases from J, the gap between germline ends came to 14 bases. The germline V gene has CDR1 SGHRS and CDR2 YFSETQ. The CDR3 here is CASSPMGQSYGYTF. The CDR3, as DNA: TGCGCCAGCAGCCCGATGGGCCAGTCCTATGGCTACACCTTC.

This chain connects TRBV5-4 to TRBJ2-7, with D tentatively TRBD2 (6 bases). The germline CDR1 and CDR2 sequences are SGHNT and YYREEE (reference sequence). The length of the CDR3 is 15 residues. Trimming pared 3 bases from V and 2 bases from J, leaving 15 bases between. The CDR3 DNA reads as TGTGCCAGCAGCTGGGGCGGAGGGGTCCCCTACGAGCAGTACTTC. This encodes CASSWGGGVPYEQYF.

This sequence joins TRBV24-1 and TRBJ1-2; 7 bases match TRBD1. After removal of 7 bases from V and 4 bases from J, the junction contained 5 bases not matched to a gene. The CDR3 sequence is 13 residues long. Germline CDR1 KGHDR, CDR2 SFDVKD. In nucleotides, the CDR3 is TGTGCCACCAGCGACAGGGTCGGCTATGGCTACACCTTC. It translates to CATSDRVGYGYTF.

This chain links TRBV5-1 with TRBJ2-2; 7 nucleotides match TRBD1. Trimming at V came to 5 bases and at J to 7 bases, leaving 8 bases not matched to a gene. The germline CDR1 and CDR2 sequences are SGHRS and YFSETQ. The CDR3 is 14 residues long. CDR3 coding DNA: TGCGCCAGCAGACAAGACAGGGCGAACGGGGAGCTGTTTTTT. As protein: CASRQDRANGELFF.

Here the CDR3 DNA reads TGTGCCAGCTCACCGTCTAGCGGCCCCTACGAGCAGTACTTC. Translating it yields CASSPSSGPYEQYF. V is TRBV18 and J is TRBJ2-7; TRBD2 matches at 7 bases. The V gene's germline CDR1 is KGHSH and CDR2 LQKENI. This CDR3 comprises 14 residues. V lost 3 bases and J lost 2; bases outside the gene matches: 4.

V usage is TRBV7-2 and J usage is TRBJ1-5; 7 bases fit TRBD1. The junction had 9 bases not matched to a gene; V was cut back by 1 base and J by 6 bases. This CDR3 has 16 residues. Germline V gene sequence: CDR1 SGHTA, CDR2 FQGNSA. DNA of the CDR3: TGTGCCAGCAGCTTAGGACGCAGGGGGTTTCCTCAGCCCCAGCATTTT. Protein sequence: CASSLGRRGFPQPQHF. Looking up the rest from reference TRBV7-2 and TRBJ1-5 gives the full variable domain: GAGVSQSPSNKVTEKGKDVELRCDPISGHTALYWYRQSLGQGLEFLIYFQGNSAPDKSGLPSDRFSAERTGGSVSTLTIQRTQQEDSAVYLCASSLGRRGFPQPQHFGDGTRLSIL.

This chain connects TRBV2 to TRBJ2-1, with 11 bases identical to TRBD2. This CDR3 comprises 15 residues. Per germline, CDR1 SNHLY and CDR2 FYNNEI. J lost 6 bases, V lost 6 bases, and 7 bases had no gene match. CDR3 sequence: CASRVLAGAGNEQFF. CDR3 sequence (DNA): TGTGCCAGCAGGGTACTAGCGGGGGCGGGCAATGAGCAGTTCTTC.

CDR3 sequence: CASSLSGQSGSPLHF. CDR3 in DNA: TGTGCCAGCAGCTTAAGCGGGCAGAGTGGTTCACCCCTCCACTTT. The chain combines TRBV7-3 with TRBJ1-6; D ambiguous. CDR1 and CDR2 from the germline V gene are SGHTA and FQGTGA. There are 15 residues in the CDR3. Trimming took off 1 base at V and 9 bases at J, with 13 bases between the two ends. Using reference TRBV7-3 and TRBJ1-6 for the parts outside the CDR3, the full variable domain is GAGVSQTPSNKVTEKGKYVELRCDPISGHTALYWYRQSLGQGPEFLIYFQGTGAADDSGLPNDRFFAVRPEGSVSTLKIQRTERGDSAVYLCASSLSGQSGSPLHFGNGTRLTVT.

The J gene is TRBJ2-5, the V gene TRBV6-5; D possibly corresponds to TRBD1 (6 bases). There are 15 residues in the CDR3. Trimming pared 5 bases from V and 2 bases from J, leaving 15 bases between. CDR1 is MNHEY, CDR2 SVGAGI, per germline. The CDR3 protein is CASSRTGNGQETQYF. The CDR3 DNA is TGTGCCAGCAGTCGAACAGGGAATGGGCAAGAGACCCAGTACTTC.

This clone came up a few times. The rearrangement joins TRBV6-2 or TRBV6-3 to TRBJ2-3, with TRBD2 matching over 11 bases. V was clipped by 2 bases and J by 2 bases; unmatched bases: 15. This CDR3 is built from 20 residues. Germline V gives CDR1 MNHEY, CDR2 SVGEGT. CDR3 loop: CASSYPSVVAGGLPTDTQYF. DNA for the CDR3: TGTGCCAGCAGTTACCCCTCTGTAGTAGCGGGGGGGCTGCCCACAGATACGCAGTATTTT.

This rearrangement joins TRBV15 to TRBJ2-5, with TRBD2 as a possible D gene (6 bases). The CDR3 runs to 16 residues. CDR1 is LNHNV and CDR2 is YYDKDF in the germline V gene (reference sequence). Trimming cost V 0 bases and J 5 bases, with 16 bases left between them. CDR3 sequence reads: CATSRDRSGGFETQYF. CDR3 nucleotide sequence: TGTGCCACCAGCAGAGATCGAAGTGGAGGGTTTGAGACCCAGTACTTC.

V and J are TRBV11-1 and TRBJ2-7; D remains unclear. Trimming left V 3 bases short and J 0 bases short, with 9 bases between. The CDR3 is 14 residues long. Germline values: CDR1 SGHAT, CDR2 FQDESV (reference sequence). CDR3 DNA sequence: TGTGCCAGCAGCTTGACGGAGCACTCCTACGAGCAGTACTTC. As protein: CASSLTEHSYEQYF.

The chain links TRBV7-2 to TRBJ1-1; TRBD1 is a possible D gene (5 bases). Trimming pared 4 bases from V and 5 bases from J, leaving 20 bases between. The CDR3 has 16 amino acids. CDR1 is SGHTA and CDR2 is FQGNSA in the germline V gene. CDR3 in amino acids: CASSSQGNGQYTEAFF. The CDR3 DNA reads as TGTGCCAGCAGCTCCCAGGGAAATGGGCAGTATACTGAAGCTTTCTTT. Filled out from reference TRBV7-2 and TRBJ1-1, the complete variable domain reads GAGVSQSPSNKVTEKGKDVELRCDPISGHTALYWYRQSLGQGLEFLIYFQGNSAPDKSGLPSDRFSAERTGGSVSTLTIQRTQQEDSAVYLCASSSQGNGQYTEAFFGQGTRLTVV.

CDR3 residues: CASSSPSYGYTF. As DNA, the CDR3 is TGTGCCAGCAGTTCCCCTAGCTATGGCTACACCTTC. This chain uses TRBV6-2 or TRBV6-3 with TRBJ1-2, with unresolved D. The CDR3 loop spans 12 amino acids. Deletions cut 4 bases from V and 4 bases from J, with 7 bases between. Germline values: CDR1 MNHEY, CDR2 SVGEGT.

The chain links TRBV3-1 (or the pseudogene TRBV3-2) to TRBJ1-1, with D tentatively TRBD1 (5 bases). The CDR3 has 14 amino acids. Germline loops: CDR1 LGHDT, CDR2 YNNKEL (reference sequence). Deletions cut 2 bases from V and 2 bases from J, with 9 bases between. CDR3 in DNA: TGTGCCAGCAGCCAACTACAGGTAAACACTGAAGCTTTCTTT. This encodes CASSQLQVNTEAFF.

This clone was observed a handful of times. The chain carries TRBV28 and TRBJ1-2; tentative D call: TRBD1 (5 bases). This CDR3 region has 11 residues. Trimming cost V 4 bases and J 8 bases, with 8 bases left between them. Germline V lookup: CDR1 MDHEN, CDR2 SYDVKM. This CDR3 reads CASSSTAGYTF. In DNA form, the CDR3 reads TGTGCCAGCAGTTCGACAGCAGGCTACACCTTC.

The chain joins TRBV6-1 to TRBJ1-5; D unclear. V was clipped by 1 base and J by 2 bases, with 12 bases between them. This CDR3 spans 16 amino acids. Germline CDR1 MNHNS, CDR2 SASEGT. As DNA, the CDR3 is TGTGCCAGCAGTGAAGGGCGAGGGAAAGGCAATCAGCCCCAGCATTTT. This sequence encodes CASSEGRGKGNQPQHF.

The CDR3 sequence is CASPGQPQHF. In DNA form, the CDR3 reads TGTGCCAGCCCTGGCCAGCCCCAGCATTTT. The chain is built from TRBV12-3 or TRBV12-4 and TRBJ1-5; D call uncertain. The V gene lost 8 bases and the J gene lost 7 bases, with 6 bases spanning the gap. The CDR3 is made up of 10 amino acids.